This entry is about one TCR beta chain. What it binds is unknown. The data were taken from a study of CD8 T cells in Susac syndrome. RNA amounts of about 0.5 to 1 ug underwent reverse transcription with random hexamers. A multiplex approach, immunoSEQ multiplex PCR, amplified TCR beta CDR3 across 54 Vbeta and 13 Jbeta. MiXCR, applied by TCRdb to the immunoSEQ multiplex PCR reads, yields one record per CDR3 protein. The data show 150,000 to 200,000 distinct CDR3 sequences, 95% seen once. Study observations and caveats: The authors acknowledged that the study's TCR sequencing and HLA analysis involved relatively few individuals.

Relapsing-remitting disease, either stable or active, was present in the treatment-naive patients who were the multiple sclerosis controls. Negative magnetic isolation gave CD8+ and CD4+ cells; FACS enriched CD8+ TEMRA. The sample comprised CD8+ T cells from PBMCs. The TCR was taken from a human donor with multiple sclerosis.

The CDR3 bases are TGTGCGGCAGGGGAAGGTGGTAGCACAGATACGCAGTATTTT. This translates into CAAGEGGSTDTQYF. The chain joins TRBV9 to TRBJ2-3; possibly TRBD1 for D (6 bases). CDR1 is SGDLS, CDR2 YYNGEE, per germline. The CDR3 is 14 amino acids.